The 20 T cell receptor beta chains below all came from one sample that was sequenced in a study of T-cell reconstitution after alpha-beta-depleted transplantation in children. A TCRbeta library incorporating unique molecular identifiers was prepared. TCRdb analysed the PCR reads with MiXCR anew, one entry per CDR3 protein. There are about 190,000 distinct CDR3 sequences in the sample; 11% occur only once, and about 13% lies in the top ten. Material: PBMCs, obtained before TCRalphabeta/CD19-depleted stem cell transplant. Receptors were obtained from a boy aged 2 to 10 with acute myeloid leukemia, due to receive a stem cell transplant.

This clonotype was recorded many times. The chain joins TRBV10-3 to TRBJ2-3; TRBD1 or TRBD2 may be the D gene (5 bases each). Germline values: CDR1 ENHRY, CDR2 SYGVKD. The CDR3 consists of 15 residues. V lost 6 bases, J lost 0 bases, and 13 bases lay in between. The CDR3 nucleotides are TGTGCCATCAGGGCCGGGACCGCTAGCACAGATACGCAGTATTTT. Protein: CAIRAGTASTDTQYF.

The genes are TRBV3-1 and TRBJ2-1, with 11 bases aligning to TRBD2. With V trimmed by 0 bases and J by 6 bases, 10 bases remained unmatched. This CDR3 comprises 18 residues. CDR1 is LGHDT, CDR2 YNNKEL, per germline (reference sequence). CDR3 nucleotide sequence: TGTGCCAGCAGCCAAGAGGGAACCGGGACTAGCGGACGCAATGAGCAGTTCTTC. It specifies CASSQEGTGTSGRNEQFF.

As concerns this clonotype: A much larger clone lies one base from this, so it may be a read error. The chain recombines TRBV12-3 or TRBV12-4 with TRBJ2-1; 14 bases are a match to TRBD2. V gave up 5 bases and J gave up 8 bases; unmatched junction bases: 11. This CDR3 comprises 17 residues. The CDR3 loop is CASSIALTSGGADEQFF. The CDR3 DNA sequence: TGTGCCAGCAGTATTGCCTTGACTAGCGGGGGGGCCGATGAGCAGTTCTTC.

This clonotype has at least ten counts. The CDR3 region has the DNA TGTGCCAGCAGCTTCGTCCTCGGCGATACGCAGTATTTT. It encodes CASSFVLGDTQYF. The chain recombines TRBV7-9 with TRBJ2-3; D not certain. CDR1 and CDR2 from the germline V gene are SEHNR and FQNEAQ (reference sequence). The CDR3 runs to 13 residues. Trimming removed 3 bases from V and 6 bases from J, with 10 bases in between.

This clonotype was observed at least ten times. This rearrangement joins TRBV28 to TRBJ2-7; a possible D gene is TRBD2 (5 bases). Germline-derived CDR1 and CDR2 are MDHEN and SYDVKM. This CDR3 has 14 amino acids. The V end lost 5 bases, the J end lost 5 bases, and 16 bases lay between the germline ends. CDR3 protein: CASSPITGIHEQYF. The CDR3 DNA reads as TGTGCCAGCAGTCCCATCACGGGGATCCACGAGCAGTACTTC. The full variable domain, with the rest looked up from reference TRBV28 and TRBJ2-7, is DVKVTQSSRYLVKRTGEKVFLECVQDMDHENMFWYRQDPGLGLRLIYFSYDVKMKEKGDIPEGYSVSREKKERFSLILESASTNQTSMYLCASSPITGIHEQYFGPGTRLTVT.

This clonotype was counted ten times or more. This chain uses TRBV12-3 or TRBV12-4 with TRBJ2-1; D not resolved. V was cut by 5 bases and J by 5 bases, with 7 bases left in between. The CDR3 loop spans 12 amino acids. CDR3 nucleotides: TGTGCCAGCAGTCGTAACCACAATGAGCAGTTCTTC. Its protein product is CASSRNHNEQFF.

In its sample, this clonotype was seen many times. The gene calls are TRBV20-1 and TRBJ2-2; TRBD2 aligns across 7 bases. There are 15 residues in the CDR3. Germline trimming cut 1 base from V and 6 bases from J; bases unmatched to any gene: 8. In germline, CDR1 is DFQATT, CDR2 SNEGSKA (reference sequence). This CDR3 is CSARGRSGLPGELFF. CDR3 sequence (DNA): TGCAGTGCTAGAGGCCGATCGGGACTACCCGGGGAGCTGTTTTTT.

This clonotype has at least ten counts. The chain carries TRBV7-9 and TRBJ2-3, with 10 positions matching TRBD1. There are 17 residues in the CDR3. Germline values: CDR1 SEHNR, CDR2 FQNEAQ (reference sequence). V lost 1 base to trimming and J lost 2 bases; unmatched junction nucleotides: 6. CDR3 DNA sequence: TGTGCCAGCAGCTTAGAGGGGACAGGGGTTTCCACAGATACGCAGTATTTT. It specifies CASSLEGTGVSTDTQYF.

This chain links TRBV5-1 with TRBJ2-7; possibly TRBD1 for D (6 bases). Germline-derived CDR1 and CDR2 are SGHRS and YFSETQ. This CDR3 has 14 amino acids. Trimming took 0 bases from V and 2 from J, leaving 9 bases between them. DNA of the CDR3: TGCGCCAGCAGCTTGGTCCAGGGGCCCTACGAGCAGTACTTC. Protein: CASSLVQGPYEQYF.

Many counts were recorded for this clonotype. This chain joins TRBV27 and TRBJ2-5, with D perhaps matching TRBD1 (6 bases). The germline CDR1 and CDR2 sequences are MNHEY and SMNVEV (reference sequence). The ends were cut back, 4 bases at V and 4 bases at J, with 16 bases in the middle. The CDR3 extends over 15 amino acids. The CDR3 sequence is CASSSRVQGRETQYF. CDR3 DNA: TGTGCCAGCAGTTCCAGAGTACAGGGTCGAGAGACCCAGTACTTC.

This clonotype has a count of ten or more. This chain links TRBV20-1 with TRBJ2-1; TRBD2 agrees at 9 bases. CDR3 length equals 14 residues. Germline CDR1 DFQATT, CDR2 SNEGSKA (reference sequence). V dropped 3 bases and J dropped 10; count of bases not matched to a gene: 10. This CDR3 reads CSARDSGSSREQFF. In DNA form, the CDR3 reads TGCAGTGCTAGGGATAGCGGGAGTAGTAGAGAGCAGTTCTTC.

The table lists this clonotype with many counts. DNA for the CDR3: TGTGCCAGCAGCCAAAGGTGGAGAGGGGGCCTCCAAGAGACCCAGTACTTC. As protein: CASSQRWRGGLQETQYF. The chain couples TRBV12-3 or TRBV12-4 to TRBJ2-5; 7 bases align to TRBD1. The V segment lost 6 bases and the J segment 1 base; nucleotides outside the gene matches: 14. The CDR3 sequence is 17 residues long.

At least ten counts were recorded for this clonotype. The chain is built from TRBV5-1 and TRBJ2-2; a weak D match, TRBD2 (6 bases). The CDR3 loop spans 17 amino acids. From germline, CDR1 is SGHRS and CDR2 YFSETQ. V gave up 4 bases and J gave up 4 bases, with 20 bases separating them. The CDR3 bases are TGCGCCAGCAGCCGACAAGGGGCGGGACGGAGCACCGGGGAGCTGTTTTTT. Translating it yields CASSRQGAGRSTGELFF.

This clonotype showed up many times. This chain joins TRBV28 and TRBJ2-3; 9 positions agree with TRBD1. With 2 bases clipped from V and 5 bases from J, the junction kept 8 bases outside the gene matches. The CDR3 sequence is 16 residues long. Germline V gene lookup returns CDR1 MDHEN and CDR2 SYDVKM. CDR3 residues: CASSLRGQGLGDTQYF. DNA of the CDR3: TGTGCCAGCAGTTTAAGGGGACAGGGATTAGGAGATACGCAGTATTTT.

This clonotype has ten or more counts. This sequence joins TRBV28 and TRBJ2-1; no clear D gene. V gave up 1 base and J gave up 1 base, with 11 bases separating them. The CDR3 covers 16 residues. The germline V gene has CDR1 MDHEN and CDR2 SYDVKM. The chain's CDR3 is CASSLLTLGSYNEQFF. Written as DNA, the CDR3 is TGTGCCAGCAGTTTATTGACCCTAGGATCCTACAATGAGCAGTTCTTC.

This clonotype was seen ten or more times. The CDR3 loop is CASSYSNLEAYEQYV. The CDR3 DNA is TGTGCCAGCAGTTACTCGAATCTCGAAGCCTACGAGCAGTACGTC. This sequence joins TRBV6-5 and TRBJ2-7; unclear D gene. V shed 0 bases and J shed 2 bases, with 11 bases lying between them. CDR1 MNHEY and CDR2 SVGAGI come from the germline V gene. The CDR3 length is 15 residues.

This clonotype was recorded at least ten times. The CDR3 reads CASSHRQESNEQFF. The CDR3 nucleotides are TGTGCCAGCAGCCATCGACAGGAATCCAATGAGCAGTTCTTC. V gene TRBV3-1 combines with J gene TRBJ2-1; D is perhaps TRBD1 (6 bases). This CDR3 contains 14 residues. V was shortened by 3 bases and J by 6 bases, with 12 bases between the two germline ends. Germline V gene sequence: CDR1 LGHDT, CDR2 YNNKEL (reference sequence).

This clonotype was seen a few times. The chain employs TRBV6-2 or TRBV6-3 and TRBJ2-1; TRBD2 matches 10 bases. This CDR3 spans 17 amino acids. Germline trimming cut 5 bases from V and 9 bases from J; bases unmatched to any gene: 16. Germline CDR1 reads MNHEY; CDR2 reads SVGEGT. The CDR3 protein is CASSQRAVSGGAIEQFF. In nucleotides, the CDR3 is TGTGCCAGCAGTCAAAGAGCTGTAAGCGGGGGGGCTATTGAGCAGTTCTTC.

There are many counts of this clonotype. The rearrangement links TRBV20-1 to TRBJ2-2; D is ambiguous. The CDR3 has 8 amino acids. Germline lookup yields CDR1 DFQATT and CDR2 SNEGSKA (reference sequence). The CDR3 region has the DNA TGCACCACCGGGGAGCTGTTTTTT. This codes for CTTGELFF.

This clonotype was seen many times. The chain carries TRBV12-3 or TRBV12-4 and TRBJ2-3; TRBD1 matches 9 bases. The length of the CDR3 is 15 residues. The junction had 5 bases not matched to a gene; V was cut back by 5 bases and J by 2 bases. The CDR3 protein is CASSPGTGLTDTQYF. The CDR3 DNA reads as TGTGCCAGCAGTCCCGGGACAGGGCTCACAGATACGCAGTATTTT.